This entry lists 15 T cell receptor beta chains sequenced from one sample in a study of T-cell reconstitution after alpha-beta-depleted transplantation in children (dated by TCRdb to the mid-2010s). The library relied on PCR. TCRdb records Illumina HiSeq 2500 as the sequencer. To normalize quantification of the TCRbeta repertoire, the TCR libraries were built with molecular barcoding that relied on unique molecular identifiers. In-frame beta chains were kept once TCRdb had trimmed the public reads at Q25 with fastp and called clones with MiXCR. CDR3 protein duplicates are merged, each entry listing the most common genes and DNA. Here the sample has approximately 500,000 distinct CDR3 sequences; roughly 30% occur a single time. The top ten constitute 30% to 45% of the sample. Interpreted using the paper, the treatment or condition label stands for: allogeneic hematopoietic cell transplantation with graft depleted of TCRalphabeta T cells and CD19 B cells.

This sample comprised PBMCs, obtained before TCRalphabeta/CD19-depleted stem cell transplant. The receptors were gathered from a boy under two years old with Wiskott-Aldrich syndrome, due to receive a stem cell transplant.

The V call is TRBV5-1, the J call TRBJ2-1, with 10 bases lining up with TRBD2. The junction had 6 bases not matched to a gene; V was cut back by 1 base and J by 8 bases. CDR1 is SGHRS and CDR2 is YFSETQ in the germline V gene. The CDR3 sequence is 15 residues long. CDR3 nucleotide sequence: TGCGCCAGCAGCTTGCGGAGCGGGAGGGCCGATGAGCAGTTCTTC. The encoded protein is CASSLRSGRADEQFF.

The rearrangement links TRBV5-1 to TRBJ2-1, with 11 bases matching TRBD2. CDR3 length: 16 amino acids. Germline V gene data show CDR1 as SGHRS and CDR2 as YFSETQ. The V and J ends lost 1 base and 7 bases, in that order; junction bases with no gene match: 7. The CDR3 DNA reads as TGCGCCAGCAGCTTGTTAGCGGGAGGGCCCCAGAATGAGCAGTTCTTC. Translating gives CASSLLAGGPQNEQFF.

This clonotype occurred a few times. The J gene is TRBJ1-1, the V gene TRBV4-1, with D perhaps matching TRBD1 (5 bases). CDR1 is MGHRA and CDR2 is YSYEKL in the germline V gene. Deletions cut 0 bases from V and 3 bases from J, with 11 bases between. This CDR3 spans 15 amino acids. DNA of the CDR3: TGCGCCAGCAGCCAAGATCAGGGTCCGGACACTGAAGCTTTCTTT. This sequence encodes CASSQDQGPDTEAFF.

The chain combines TRBV6-5 with TRBJ1-1; D not resolved. The V end was cut by 0 bases, the J end by 8 bases, with 16 bases between. This CDR3 has 15 residues. Germline V gene data show CDR1 as MNHEY and CDR2 as SVGAGI. CDR3 nucleotide sequence: TGTGCCAGCAGTTACTCATTGGGAGTTTCCTCAGAAGCTTTCTTT. This encodes CASSYSLGVSSEAFF.

This clonotype came up a few times. The chain carries TRBV20-1 and TRBJ1-1, with D possibly matching TRBD1 (6 bases). The CDR3 totals 14 residues. V lost 4 bases and J 1 base, leaving 13 bases between the germline ends. The V gene's germline CDR1 is DFQATT and CDR2 SNEGSKA (reference sequence). The CDR3 DNA follows: TGCAGTGCTACTAAAGGACAGACGAACACTGAAGCTTTCTTT. This codes for CSATKGQTNTEAFF.

This chain connects TRBV10-3 to TRBJ2-3; D is undetermined. Between the trimmed V and J ends, which lost 9 bases and 2 bases, there was a span of 9 bases. The CDR3 extends over 12 amino acids. CDR1 and CDR2 (germline): ENHRY, SYGVKD. CDR3 in DNA: TGTGCCATACAAAACCCCACAGATACGCAGTATTTT. Translation gives CAIQNPTDTQYF.

A few counts support this clonotype. The chain links TRBV29-1 to TRBJ2-3; the D call may be TRBD1 or TRBD2 (7 bases each). There are 18 residues in the CDR3. Per the germline V gene, CDR1 is SQVTM and CDR2 is ANQGSEA. Trimming left V 6 bases short and J 0 bases short, with 25 bases between. Here the CDR3 reads CSVDGGRDSLTSTDTQYF. The CDR3 region has the DNA TGCAGCGTGGACGGTGGGAGGGACAGCCTCACTAGCACAGATACGCAGTATTTT.

This clonotype was detected a few times. The rearrangement uses TRBV27 and TRBJ2-7, with 8 bases that match TRBD2. The germline gives CDR1 MNHEY, CDR2 SMNVEV (reference sequence). This CDR3 is 17 amino acids long. The V segment lost 3 bases and the J segment 4 bases; nucleotides outside the gene matches: 14. CDR3 loop: CASSFGPHQREWYEQYF. The CDR3 DNA follows: TGTGCCAGCAGTTTTGGGCCCCATCAGCGGGAGTGGTACGAGCAGTACTTC.

In this sample, this clonotype turned up a few times. V gene TRBV5-1 combines with J gene TRBJ1-1; 7 nucleotides match TRBD1. V gave up 1 base and J gave up 5 bases; unmatched junction bases: 14. The germline CDR1 and CDR2 sequences are SGHRS and YFSETQ. CDR3 length equals 17 residues. The CDR3 DNA sequence: TGCGCCAGCAGCTTGTGGGCCCGACAGGGCGGGGATACTGAAGCTTTCTTT. Protein: CASSLWARQGGDTEAFF.

The table lists this clonotype with a few counts. The genes are TRBV18 and TRBJ2-5; D not certain. From germline, CDR1 is KGHSH and CDR2 LQKENI. The V gene lost 2 bases and the J gene lost 4 bases, with 5 bases spanning the gap. The length of the CDR3 is 12 residues. The CDR3 here is CASSPSAETQYF. CDR3 DNA sequence: TGTGCCAGCTCACCATCGGCAGAGACCCAGTACTTC.

The chain combines TRBV5-1 with TRBJ2-5; no definite D call. The CDR3 length is 17 residues. Germline values: CDR1 SGHRS, CDR2 YFSETQ. V lost 2 bases, J lost 1 base, and 18 bases lay in between. The CDR3 DNA sequence: TGCGCCAGCAGCTTCGCCCGCCCTCTCCCTTCCCAAGAGACCCAGTACTTC. Its protein is CASSFARPLPSQETQYF.

This clonotype was found once. The chain recombines TRBV27 with TRBJ2-7; D not resolved. Trimming shortened V by 5 bases and J by 5 bases, and 16 bases separated the two germline ends. This CDR3 comprises 14 residues. Germline CDR1 MNHEY, CDR2 SMNVEV (reference sequence). DNA of the CDR3: TGTGCCAGCAGTCTCTACGCGCGAAGGGACGAGCAGTACTTC. Residues: CASSLYARRDEQYF.

This clonotype was found a few times. This chain connects TRBV20-1 to TRBJ2-4; 7 bases map to TRBD1. The CDR3 extends over 14 amino acids. The germline CDR1 and CDR2 sequences are DFQATT and SNEGSKA (reference sequence). Trimming at V came to 6 bases and at J to 0 bases, leaving 5 bases not matched to a gene. This CDR3 is CSAIQGVAKNIQYF. In DNA form, the CDR3 reads TGCAGTGCCATCCAGGGGGTAGCCAAAAACATTCAGTACTTC.

The V call is TRBV20-1, the J call TRBJ2-5; D may be TRBD1 (5 bases). Trimming removed 5 bases at V and 3 bases at J, with 7 bases between. The CDR3 has 11 amino acids. Germline V gene sequence: CDR1 DFQATT, CDR2 SNEGSKA (reference sequence). CDR3 residues: CSAPGKETQYF. CDR3 coding DNA: TGCAGTGCTCCAGGGAAAGAGACCCAGTACTTC.

This chain joins TRBV6-2 or TRBV6-3 and TRBJ2-2; no firm D call. The V and J ends lost 7 bases and 5 bases respectively, with 5 bases between them. CDR1 and CDR2 (germline): MNHEY, SVGEGT. The CDR3 has 11 amino acids. The CDR3 bases are TGTGCCAGCATGGGTACCGGGGAGCTGTTTTTT. Translating it yields CASMGTGELFF.